A single sample gave rise to the 20 T cell receptor beta chains below, sequenced in a study of blood T cells in healthy people across ages. Sample-barcoded 5' priming and a J-beta primer mix drove a second PCR of about 6 to 11 cycles. Via MiXCR, TCRdb re-called the 5' RACE reads, giving one row per CDR3 protein. The table lists over 700,000 distinct CDR3 sequences, about 55% of them singletons. The sequencing input was blood. These receptors came from a man older than 75 in good health.

CDR3 sequence: CASGGLGAQFEQYF. Here the CDR3 DNA reads TGTGCCAGCGGGGGTTTGGGAGCCCAGTTCGAGCAGTACTTC. This chain connects TRBV28 to TRBJ2-5; the D call may be TRBD1 or TRBD2 (5 bases each). The tail of the sequence fits TRBJ2-7 better, so the J call may be wrong. Per the germline V gene, CDR1 is MDHEN and CDR2 is SYDVKM. The CDR3 runs 14 residues.

The chain is built from TRBV30 and TRBJ2-1; no clear D. The J call may be mistaken, given a closer DNA end match to TRBJ2-7. Germline loops: CDR1 GTSNPN, CDR2 SVGIG (reference sequence). CDR3 length equals 13 residues. In nucleotides, the CDR3 is TGTGCCGCTACCCGGAGCTCCTACAATGAGCAGTACTTC. Translating gives CAATRSSYNEQYF.

The rearrangement links TRBV15 to TRBJ2-1; 10 positions agree with TRBD2. J was trimmed by 8 bases and V by 9 bases; bases with no gene match: 13. Germline values: CDR1 LNHNV, CDR2 YYDKDF (reference sequence). The CDR3 totals 15 residues. The chain's CDR3 is CATRDPSGSKYEQFF. The CDR3, as DNA: TGTGCCACGCGGGACCCTAGCGGGAGCAAGTATGAGCAGTTCTTC.

The gene calls are TRBV12-3 or TRBV12-4 and TRBJ2-7; 8 bases match TRBD1. With 0 bases clipped from V and 4 bases from J, the junction kept 2 bases outside the gene matches. CDR3 length: 14 residues. CDR3 in amino acids: CASSLARQGYEQYF. DNA of the CDR3: TGTGCCAGCAGTTTAGCACGACAGGGGTACGAGCAGTACTTC.

The chain recombines TRBV20-1 with TRBJ1-1, with D possibly matching TRBD1 (5 bases). This CDR3 is 12 amino acids long. The V end was cut by 0 bases, the J end by 5 bases, with 7 bases between. Germline V gene lookup returns CDR1 DFQATT and CDR2 SNEGSKA (reference sequence). The CDR3 DNA reads as TGCAGTGCTAGAGATAAGGGGACTGAAGCTTTCTTT. It specifies CSARDKGTEAFF.

The chain employs TRBV6-2 or TRBV6-3 and TRBJ2-4, with 8 nucleotides matching TRBD1. TRBJ2-7 explains the end of the DNA better; the J call may be wrong. The germline CDR1 and CDR2 sequences are MNHEY and SVGEGT. This CDR3 comprises 13 residues. The CDR3 spells CASRAGGLSEQYF. CDR3 nucleotide sequence: TGTGCCAGCAGGGCAGGGGGCCTCTCCGAGCAGTACTTC.

This clonotype was detected once. This chain joins TRBV24-1 and TRBJ2-1; D ambiguous. Trimming left V 3 bases short and J 9 bases short, with 2 bases between. Germline CDR1 is KGHDR and CDR2 is SFDVKD. This CDR3 has 10 amino acids. CDR3 amino acids: CATSDGEQFF. For the CDR3, the DNA is TGTGCCACCAGTGATGGTGAGCAGTTCTTC.

The gene calls are TRBV9 and TRBJ2-1; D is ambiguous. Trimming took 0 bases from V and 0 from J, leaving 10 bases between them. CDR3 length: 16 residues. Germline V gives CDR1 SGDLS, CDR2 YYNGEE. The CDR3 loop reads CASSVAAGSSYNEQFF. The CDR3, as DNA: TGTGCCAGCAGCGTAGCCGCCGGTAGCTCCTACAATGAGCAGTTCTTC.

V usage is TRBV12-3 or TRBV12-4 and J usage is TRBJ2-4; D is tentatively TRBD1 or TRBD2 (7 bases each). The CDR3 is made up of 18 amino acids. V lost 6 bases and J 0 bases, leaving 21 bases between the germline ends. The CDR3 coding sequence is TGTGCCAGCAGCTCCAGGCTGACAGGGAGGGGAGCCAAAAACATTCAGTACTTC. Amino acids: CASSSRLTGRGAKNIQYF.

This chain connects TRBV28 to TRBJ1-2; D may be TRBD1 (6 bases). This CDR3 is built from 16 residues. Germline values: CDR1 MDHEN, CDR2 SYDVKM. Trimming took 4 bases from V and 5 from J, leaving 20 bases between them. This chain's CDR3 is CASSSTGSQDPYGYTF. DNA of the CDR3: TGTGCCAGCAGTTCAACAGGGTCGCAGGATCCGTATGGCTACACCTTC.

V is TRBV5-1 and J is TRBJ2-1; 9 nucleotides line up with TRBD2. The J call may be wrong; the DNA end is better matched by TRBJ2-7. This CDR3 region has 16 residues. The germline V gene has CDR1 SGHRS and CDR2 YFSETQ. CDR3: CASSLEVAGAYNEQYF. In DNA form, the CDR3 reads TGCGCCAGCAGCTTGGAAGTAGCGGGAGCTTACAATGAGCAGTACTTC.

Note on this clonotype: One end of the junction is discordant with germline, which a read error may explain. The chain links TRBV24-1 to TRBJ2-1; D perhaps matches TRBD2 (5 bases). The length of the CDR3 is 13 residues. The germline gives CDR1 KGHDR, CDR2 SFDVKD. CDR3 nucleotides: TGTGCCACCCAAGGGAGCTCCTACAATGAGCAGATCTTC. It translates to CATQGSSYNEQIF.

The chain recombines TRBV10-3 with TRBJ2-4, with 9 nucleotides matching TRBD2. The J call is in doubt because the DNA end fits TRBJ2-7 better. This CDR3 has 13 residues. Germline CDR1 and CDR2: ENHRY and SYGVKD. This chain's CDR3 is CAMSVTSGYEQYF. CDR3 coding DNA: TGTGCCATGTCCGTGACTAGCGGCTACGAGCAGTACTTC.

The genes are TRBV13 and TRBJ2-3, with D perhaps TRBD2 (6 bases). The CDR3 has 15 amino acids. Germline CDR1 reads PRHDT; CDR2 reads FYEKMQ (reference sequence). Trimming took 1 base from V and 14 from J, leaving 22 bases between them. CDR3 sequence reads: CASSLEGTSHRYAYF. Written as DNA, the CDR3 is TGTGCCAGCAGCTTAGAAGGGACTTCACACAGATACGCGTATTTT.

V and J are TRBV7-9 and TRBJ2-1, with 9 bases that match TRBD2. The J segment lost 3 bases and the V segment lost 5 bases, leaving 11 bases of the junction unmatched. Germline CDR1 is SEHNR and CDR2 is FQNEAQ (reference sequence). CDR3 length equals 17 residues. CDR3 coding DNA: TGTGCCAGCAGCCCCCTCACCGGGACTAGCCTCTACAATGAGCAGTTCTTC. It is translated as CASSPLTGTSLYNEQFF.

The genes are TRBV20-1 and TRBJ2-5; D is uncertain. There are 13 residues in the CDR3. The V gene's germline CDR1 is DFQATT and CDR2 SNEGSKA (reference sequence). The V gene lost 3 bases and the J gene lost 7 bases, with 15 bases spanning the gap. The CDR3 sequence: CSASHSGPGTQYF. The CDR3 bases are TGCAGTGCTAGTCATTCTGGGCCGGGGACCCAGTACTTC.

The chain recombines TRBV28 with TRBJ1-6; unclear D gene. The CDR3 is 13 residues long. The germline V gene encodes CDR1 MDHEN and CDR2 SYDVKM. V was clipped by 5 bases and J by 10 bases, with 12 bases between them. The CDR3 loop is CASSPPGVSPLHF. The CDR3 DNA reads TGTGCCAGCAGTCCCCCCGGGGTATCACCCCTCCACTTT.

The chain couples TRBV5-1 to TRBJ2-1; the match to TRBD2 covers 10 bases. Trimming removed 2 bases from V and 3 bases from J; junction bases left unmatched: 5. The CDR3 contains 16 residues. CDR1 SGHRS and CDR2 YFSETQ come from the germline V gene. The CDR3 coding sequence is TGCGCCAGCAGCTTCAGCGGGAGGGCAGGCTACAATGAGCAGTTCTTC. It translates to CASSFSGRAGYNEQFF.

The chain couples TRBV12-3 or TRBV12-4 to TRBJ1-4; D is uncertain. V dropped 5 bases and J dropped 0 bases, with 10 bases sitting between them. The CDR3 has 15 amino acids. The CDR3 region is CASSPPRATNEKLFF. The CDR3 DNA is TGTGCCAGCAGTCCCCCACGGGCAACTAATGAAAAACTGTTTTTT.

The genes are TRBV6-5 and TRBJ2-4, with D tentatively TRBD1 (6 bases). TRBJ2-7 matches the DNA end more closely, so the J call is doubtful. Germline CDR1 reads MNHEY; CDR2 reads SVGAGI. The CDR3 loop spans 15 amino acids. Here the CDR3 DNA reads TGTGCCAGCAGTTTCTCCCCCCAACAGGGTACCGAGCAGTACTTC. This encodes CASSFSPQQGTEQYF.